These 8 T cell receptor beta chains were sequenced from one sample in a study of beta chain features in type 1 diabetes. Sequenced material consisted of expressed TCRB transcripts (all of the isolated RNA was reverse transcribed). Generated by immunoSEQ multiplex PCR, the TCRdb table keeps only in-frame clones and is missing some. The sample carries around 310,000 clones, approximately 11% recorded once. The sequencing input was naive CD4+ T cells from blood. The receptors come from a woman aged 25 to 39 in good health.

In this sample, this clone turned up a few times. The gene calls are TRBV4-2 and TRBJ2-7; D may be TRBD2 (5 bases). The CDR3 runs to 15 residues. Per germline, CDR1 LGHNA and CDR2 YNFKEQ. Trimming stripped 3 bases from V and 0 bases from J, with 12 bases between. The chain's CDR3 is CASSQGSGNSYEQYF. The CDR3 DNA is TGTGCCAGCAGCCAGGGAAGCGGAAACTCCTACGAGCAGTACTTC.

This clone was seen only a few times. The rearrangement joins TRBV18 to TRBJ2-2; D is unclear. CDR1 and CDR2 from the germline V gene are KGHSH and LQKENI. Trimming stripped 0 bases from V and 6 bases from J, with 5 bases between. CDR3 length: 13 residues. The CDR3 region has the DNA TGTGCCAGCTCACCACCGAGTTCCGGGGAGCTGTTTTTT. It translates to CASSPPSSGELFF.

There are a few counts of this clone. The sample contains more than one DNA sequence encoding this CDR3. CDR3 DNA: TGCAGCGTCGGGACTAGCGGATCCTACGAGCAGTACTTC. This sequence encodes CSVGTSGSYEQYF. The rearrangement joins TRBV29-1 to TRBJ2-7; 11 bases agree with TRBD2. The CDR3 sequence is 13 residues long. After removal of 6 bases from V and 1 base from J, the junction contained 2 bases not matched to a gene. Looked up from germline, CDR1 is SQVTM and CDR2 is ANQGSEA.

This clone came up a few times. This chain joins TRBV5-1 and TRBJ2-5, with D possibly being TRBD1 (5 bases). The CDR3 spans 14 residues. Germline V lookup: CDR1 SGHRS, CDR2 YFSETQ. The V end was cut by 1 base, the J end by 3 bases, with 10 bases between. This CDR3 reads CASSLPRGEETQYF. CDR3 sequence (DNA): TGCGCCAGCAGCTTGCCAAGGGGCGAAGAGACCCAGTACTTC.

This clone was detected only a few times. The chain is built from TRBV15 and TRBJ2-1; D uncertain. The CDR3 spans 12 residues. Trimming cost V 4 bases and J 6 bases, with 7 bases left between them. Per the germline V gene, CDR1 is LNHNV and CDR2 is YYDKDF (reference sequence). CDR3 amino acids: CATSIYTNEQFF. In nucleotides, the CDR3 is TGTGCCACCAGCATCTATACCAATGAGCAGTTCTTC.

This clone was seen only a few times. This chain uses TRBV28 with TRBJ2-6; maybe TRBD2 (7 bases). The CDR3 runs 16 residues. In germline, CDR1 is MDHEN, CDR2 SYDVKM. V lost 2 bases and J lost 3, with 11 bases in between. The CDR3 spells CASSLRGAYGANVLTF. CDR3 sequence (DNA): TGTGCCAGCAGTTTACGGGGGGCGTATGGGGCCAACGTCCTGACTTTC.

This clone turned up a few times. The rearrangement links TRBV5-4 to TRBJ2-2; TRBD2 agrees at 7 bases. Germline trimming cut 2 bases from V and 2 bases from J; bases unmatched to any gene: 6. The CDR3 consists of 16 residues. The germline V gene has CDR1 SGHNT and CDR2 YYREEE (reference sequence). The CDR3 DNA is TGTGCCAGCAGCTTTGGCGGGAGAGGTAACACCGGGGAGCTGTTTTTT. Translating gives CASSFGGRGNTGELFF.

This clone was recorded a few times. V is TRBV11-2 and J is TRBJ1-2, with 7 bases lining up with TRBD1. V lost 2 bases and J lost 2; bases outside the gene matches: 5. Germline CDR1 reads SGHAT; CDR2 reads FQNNGV. This CDR3 has 15 residues. CDR3 loop: CASSLSLTGNYGYTF. The CDR3 region has the DNA TGTGCCAGCAGCTTATCCTTGACAGGGAACTATGGCTACACCTTC.